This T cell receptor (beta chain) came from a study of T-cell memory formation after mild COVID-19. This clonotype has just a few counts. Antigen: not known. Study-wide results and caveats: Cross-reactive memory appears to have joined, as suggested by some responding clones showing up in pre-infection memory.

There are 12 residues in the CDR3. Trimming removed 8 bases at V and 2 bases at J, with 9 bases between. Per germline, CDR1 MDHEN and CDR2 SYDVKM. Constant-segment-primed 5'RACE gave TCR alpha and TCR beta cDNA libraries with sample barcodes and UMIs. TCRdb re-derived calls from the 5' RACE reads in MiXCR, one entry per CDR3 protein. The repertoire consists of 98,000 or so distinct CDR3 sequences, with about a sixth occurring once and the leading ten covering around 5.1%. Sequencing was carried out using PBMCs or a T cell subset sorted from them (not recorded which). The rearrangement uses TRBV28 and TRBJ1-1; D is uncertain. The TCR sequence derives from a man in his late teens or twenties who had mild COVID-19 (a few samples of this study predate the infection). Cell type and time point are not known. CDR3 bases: TGTGCCAGCGAGTCAGTAAACACTGAAGCTTTCTTT. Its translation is CASESVNTEAFF.